The 20 T cell receptor beta chains reported below all come from one sample, sequenced in a study of shared clonotypes between healthy human individuals. Libraries were prepared by immunoSEQ multiplex PCR; TCRdb keeps only in-frame clonotypes and omits some of them. The sample carries hundreds of thousands of clones, 85% to 95% recorded once. CD45RO-negative, CCR7-selected cells formed the naive CD8 fraction, which excluded terminally differentiated effector memory CD45RA+ cells. Sequenced input: naive CD8+ T cells sorted from blood. The receptor source for this set is a woman aged 25 to 39 in good health.

The chain links TRBV7-9 to TRBJ2-7; TRBD1 matches 7 bases. J was trimmed by 5 bases and V by 5 bases; bases with no gene match: 9. CDR3 length: 14 residues. Looked up from germline, CDR1 is SEHNR and CDR2 is FQNEAQ (reference sequence). As DNA, the CDR3 is TGTGCCAGCAGCGAGGACAGGACGATTCACGAGCAGTACTTC. Encoded protein: CASSEDRTIHEQYF.

The chain links TRBV28 to TRBJ2-1; D gene ambiguous. The CDR3 is 14 amino acids. V dropped 6 bases and J dropped 5 bases, with 14 bases sitting between them. Germline V gene data show CDR1 as MDHEN and CDR2 as SYDVKM. The DNA for the CDR3 is TGTGCCAGCAGCCCTAGACTGGAAAACAATGAGCAGTTCTTC. It is translated as CASSPRLENNEQFF.

The chain combines TRBV28 with TRBJ1-2; D is perhaps TRBD1 (5 bases). In germline, CDR1 is MDHEN, CDR2 SYDVKM. V lost 4 bases, J lost 4 bases, and 25 bases lay in between. The CDR3 runs 18 residues. The CDR3 reads CASSSIGDELRVIYGYTF. The CDR3 nucleotides are TGTGCCAGCAGTTCAATAGGGGACGAACTTAGAGTGATCTATGGCTACACCTTC.

J is TRBJ2-7 and V is TRBV5-1, with 8 positions matching TRBD1. V lost 1 base and J lost 3; bases outside the gene matches: 9. CDR3 length: 16 residues. In germline, CDR1 is SGHRS, CDR2 YFSETQ. In DNA, the CDR3 is TGCGCCAGCAGCTTGTTTGGGGGACAGGCATACTACGAGCAGTACTTC. Translated: CASSLFGGQAYYEQYF.

The chain employs TRBV15 and TRBJ2-1; perhaps TRBD2 as D (6 bases). Germline CDR1 and CDR2: LNHNV and YYDKDF (reference sequence). The CDR3 runs to 18 residues. The V end lost 2 bases, the J end lost 1 base, and 18 bases lay between the germline ends. The CDR3: CATSRHRTMEESYNEQFF. CDR3 DNA sequence: TGTGCCACCAGCAGACACCGGACTATGGAGGAATCCTACAATGAGCAGTTCTTC.

This sequence joins TRBV28 and TRBJ2-1; 7 bases fit TRBD2. Trimming cost V 6 bases and J 1 base; bases outside gene matches: 9. Germline CDR1 and CDR2: MDHEN and SYDVKM. The CDR3 is 16 residues long. This chain's CDR3 is CASSPGSSGSYNEQFF. CDR3 coding DNA: TGTGCCAGCAGCCCGGGCTCTAGCGGATCCTACAATGAGCAGTTCTTC.

The chain links TRBV29-1 to TRBJ2-3; 8 bases fit TRBD2. J was trimmed by 5 bases and V by 1 base; bases with no gene match: 11. The CDR3 consists of 16 residues. Germline CDR1 and CDR2: SQVTM and ANQGSEA. CDR3 protein: CSVEGASGLEEDTQYF. CDR3 DNA: TGCAGCGTTGAAGGGGCTAGCGGGTTGGAAGAAGATACGCAGTATTTT.

V usage is TRBV28 and J usage is TRBJ1-2; the match to TRBD1 covers 10 bases. The CDR3 has 16 residues. Germline CDR1 MDHEN, CDR2 SYDVKM. Losses at the gene ends were 5 bases for V and 6 bases for J; bases not matched to a gene: 12. The chain's CDR3 is CASSPLSTGTGDGYTF. CDR3 DNA sequence: TGTGCCAGCAGTCCCCTCTCCACCGGGACAGGGGATGGCTACACCTTC.

J is TRBJ2-7 and V is TRBV7-6, with no clear D. The V end was cut by 5 bases, the J end by 2 bases, with 10 bases between. The CDR3 is 13 amino acids. Germline V lookup: CDR1 SGHVS, CDR2 FNYEAQ. In DNA, the CDR3 is TGTGCCAGCAGCCTACAGAATACCTACGAGCAGTACTTC. The encoded protein is CASSLQNTYEQYF.

Comment on this clone: Other DNA sequences in the same sample also yield this CDR3. This rearrangement joins TRBV19 to TRBJ2-2; possibly TRBD2 for D (5 bases). CDR3 length equals 15 residues. Germline CDR1 is LNHDA and CDR2 is SQIVND (reference sequence). Trimming took off 2 bases at V and 4 bases at J, with 11 bases between the two ends. The CDR3: CASSIPREGTGELFF. CDR3 sequence (DNA): TGTGCCAGTAGTATACCCCGTGAGGGCACCGGGGAGCTGTTTTTT.

The rearrangement links TRBV7-3 to TRBJ2-7; 7 positions match TRBD2. Germline V gene lookup returns CDR1 SGHTA and CDR2 FQGTGA. CDR3 length equals 14 residues. After removal of 5 bases from V and 6 bases from J, the junction contained 10 bases not matched to a gene. DNA of the CDR3: TGTGCCAGCAGCCTAAGCGGGACGGCGGGCGAGCAGTACTTC. It specifies CASSLSGTAGEQYF.

This chain links TRBV9 with TRBJ2-7; 14 bases line up with TRBD2. This CDR3 has 17 amino acids. Losses at the gene ends were 3 bases for V and 0 bases for J; bases not matched to a gene: 5. Germline-derived CDR1 and CDR2 are SGDLS and YYNGEE. CDR3: CASSAGLAGASSYEQYF. The DNA for the CDR3 is TGTGCCAGCAGCGCGGGACTAGCGGGAGCAAGCTCCTACGAGCAGTACTTC.

Worth noting for this clone: Other DNA sequences in the sample encode the same CDR3. V and J are TRBV11-2 and TRBJ1-1, with D maybe TRBD1 (5 bases). Germline CDR1 SGHAT, CDR2 FQNNGV. The germline V and J ends were trimmed by 0 bases and 0 bases, with 8 bases remaining between them. CDR3 length: 15 residues. The CDR3 bases are TGTGCCAGCAGCTTAGAGGGACTGATGAACACTGAAGCTTTCTTT. Encoded protein: CASSLEGLMNTEAFF. The full variable domain, rest sourced from reference TRBV11-2 and TRBJ1-1, is EAGVAQSPRYKIIEKRQSVAFWCNPISGHATLYWYQQILGQGPKLLIQFQNNGVVDDSQLPKDRFSAERLKGVDSTLKIQPAKLEDSAVYLCASSLEGLMNTEAFFGQGTRLTVV.

V usage is TRBV28 and J usage is TRBJ1-1, with D unclear. The germline CDR1 and CDR2 sequences are MDHEN and SYDVKM. V lost 5 bases and J 5 bases, leaving 18 bases between the germline ends. This CDR3 is built from 15 residues. CDR3 nucleotides: TGTGCCAGCAGTCCCAACTCGGGGTCGGATACTGAAGCTTTCTTT. Its protein is CASSPNSGSDTEAFF.

This chain joins TRBV5-4 and TRBJ2-7; tentative D call: TRBD2 (5 bases). V shed 0 bases and J shed 3 bases, with 10 bases lying between them. This CDR3 region has 14 residues. From germline, CDR1 is SGHNT and CDR2 YYREEE (reference sequence). CDR3 sequence (DNA): TGTGCCAGCAGCTTGGAAAGCGGAAACTACGAGCAGTACTTC. Encoded protein: CASSLESGNYEQYF.

About this clone itself: The identical CDR3 is also encoded by other nucleotide sequences in the sample. V usage is TRBV28 and J usage is TRBJ1-4; the D is unclear. The CDR3 runs 13 residues. Trimming took 3 bases from V and 5 from J, leaving 7 bases between them. Germline V gene sequence: CDR1 MDHEN, CDR2 SYDVKM. The CDR3 nucleotides read TGTGCCAGCAGTTTCCGCCCAAATGAAAAACTGTTTTTT. Translation gives CASSFRPNEKLFF.

The chain carries TRBV7-7 and TRBJ1-5; D remains unclear. Trimming removed 2 bases from V and 4 bases from J, with 6 bases in between. The CDR3 covers 13 residues. CDR1 SSHAT and CDR2 FNYEAQ come from the germline V gene (reference sequence). CDR3 coding DNA: TGTGCCAGCAGCTTAAGCGGAAATCAGCCCCAGCATTTT. Protein: CASSLSGNQPQHF. Complete variable domain (other parts from reference TRBV7-7 and TRBJ1-5): GAGVSQSPRYKVTKRGQDVTLRCDPISSHATLYWYQQALGQGPEFLTYFNYEAQPDKSGLPSDRFSAERPEGSISTLTIQRTEQRDSAMYRCASSLSGNQPQHFGDGTRLSIL.

This chain connects TRBV27 to TRBJ2-7, with 7 bases identical to TRBD1. Germline-derived CDR1 and CDR2 are MNHEY and SMNVEV (reference sequence). CDR3 length: 15 amino acids. Trimming cost V 3 bases and J 7 bases; bases outside gene matches: 12. The CDR3, as DNA: TGTGCCAGCAGTTTCACCCGAGGGGGCCAGGGGGAGCAGTACTTC. Its translation is CASSFTRGGQGEQYF.

The chain is built from TRBV28 and TRBJ2-7; tentative D call: TRBD1 (8 bases). Trimming shortened V by 6 bases and J by 2 bases, and 14 bases separated the two germline ends. This CDR3 spans 14 amino acids. In germline, CDR1 is MDHEN, CDR2 SYDVKM. CDR3: CASRYRGGTYEQYF. For the CDR3, the DNA is TGTGCCAGCAGGTACAGGGGGGGCACCTACGAGCAGTACTTC. The whole variable domain, filled in from reference TRBV28 and TRBJ2-7, reads DVKVTQSSRYLVKRTGEKVFLECVQDMDHENMFWYRQDPGLGLRLIYFSYDVKMKEKGDIPEGYSVSREKKERFSLILESASTNQTSMYLCASRYRGGTYEQYFGPGTRLTVT.

The chain couples TRBV29-1 to TRBJ1-1, with D uncertain. CDR1 is SQVTM and CDR2 is ANQGSEA in the germline V gene. The CDR3 is 15 residues long. The V end lost 6 bases, the J end lost 0 bases, and 17 bases lay between the germline ends. In DNA, the CDR3 is TGCAGCGTACAGATTAGCGATTCCGTGAACACTGAAGCTTTCTTT. Amino acid sequence: CSVQISDSVNTEAFF.